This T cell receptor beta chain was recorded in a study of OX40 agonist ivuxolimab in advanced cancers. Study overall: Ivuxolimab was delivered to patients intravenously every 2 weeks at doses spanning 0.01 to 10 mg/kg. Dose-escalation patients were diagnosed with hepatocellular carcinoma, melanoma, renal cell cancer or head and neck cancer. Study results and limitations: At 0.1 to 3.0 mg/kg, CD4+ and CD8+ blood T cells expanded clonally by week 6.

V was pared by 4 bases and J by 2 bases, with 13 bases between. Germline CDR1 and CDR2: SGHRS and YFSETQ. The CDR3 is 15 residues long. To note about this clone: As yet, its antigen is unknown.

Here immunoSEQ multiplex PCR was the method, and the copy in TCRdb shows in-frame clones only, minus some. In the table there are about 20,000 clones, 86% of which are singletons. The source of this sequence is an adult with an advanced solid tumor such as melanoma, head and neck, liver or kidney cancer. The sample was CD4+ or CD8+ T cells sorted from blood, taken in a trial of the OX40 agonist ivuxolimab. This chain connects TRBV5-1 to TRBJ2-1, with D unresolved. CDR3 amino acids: CASSPQAATYNEQFF. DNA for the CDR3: TGCGCCAGCAGCCCCCAGGCGGCGACCTACAATGAGCAGTTCTTC. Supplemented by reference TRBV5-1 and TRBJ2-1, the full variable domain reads KAGVTQTPRYLIKTRGQQVTLSCSPISGHRSVSWYQQTPGQGLQFLFEYFSETQRNKGNFPGRFSGRQFSNSRSEMNVSTLELGDSALYLCASSPQAATYNEQFFGPGTRLTVL.